Shown below are 7 T cell receptor beta chains from a single sample sequenced in a study of blood T cell repertoires in COVID-19 (TCRdb year 2020). The library was produced with the immunoSEQ multiplex PCR assay. Sourced from immuneACCESS, this table was stored by TCRdb with only in-frame sequences that have V and J called. A share of the clones is absent; for the studies checked, an unresolved V gene accounts for under half, and the remainder has no known explanation. The sample profile shows 350,000 to 400,000 clones; 89% of them were found once. Around 2.8% of the sample goes to the ten largest clones. Sequencing used peripheral blood. These receptors came from a woman under 40 with COVID-19, enrolled during active disease.

This chain connects TRBV28 to TRBJ2-7, with 8 bases that match TRBD1. The CDR3 is made up of 14 amino acids. CDR1 MDHEN and CDR2 SYDVKM come from the germline V gene. The V gene end was trimmed by 6 bases and the J gene end by 2 bases; junction bases not matched to a gene: 6. The CDR3 nucleotides are TGTGCCAGCAGGCGGACAGGGAATACCTACGAGCAGTACGTC. Translation gives CASRRTGNTYEQYV.

This chain joins TRBV7-2 and TRBJ1-4; perhaps TRBD1 as D (5 bases). The CDR3 is 17 residues long. V dropped 1 base and J dropped 7 bases, with 19 bases sitting between them. The germline CDR1 and CDR2 sequences are SGHTA and FQGNSA. The DNA for the CDR3 is TGTGCCAGCAGCTTAGTGGGGACCGGGCCGCGGGGTGAAAAACTGTTTTTT. Protein: CASSLVGTGPRGEKLFF.

The V and J genes are TRBV7-2 and TRBJ2-3, with 10 positions matching TRBD2. J was trimmed by 4 bases and V by 7 bases; bases with no gene match: 8. This CDR3 spans 15 amino acids. CDR1 is SGHTA, CDR2 FQGNSA, per germline. The CDR3 region has the DNA TGTGCCAGCATCGTACTAGCGGGAACTGCAGATACGCAGTATTTT. Its translation is CASIVLAGTADTQYF.

This CDR3 reads CASTAARTGNISPLHF. In DNA form, the CDR3 reads TGTGCCAGCACCGCCGCCAGGACGGGGAATATTTCACCCCTCCACTTT. The rearrangement uses TRBV2 and TRBJ1-6; D call uncertain. V gave up 7 bases and J gave up 9 bases, with 22 bases separating them. CDR1 SNHLY and CDR2 FYNNEI come from the germline V gene. This CDR3 contains 16 residues.

The chain uses TRBV29-1 and TRBJ2-1, with D perhaps TRBD2 (6 bases). Germline V gene lookup returns CDR1 SQVTM and CDR2 ANQGSEA. Trimming took off 3 bases at V and 7 bases at J, with 16 bases between the two ends. This CDR3 has 14 amino acids. CDR3 sequence (DNA): TGCAGCGTTGAGGGCTTGGGGGGAAGGAATGAGCAGTTCTTC. Translated, it gives CSVEGLGGRNEQFF.

J is TRBJ1-1 and V is TRBV24-1; 8 bases match TRBD1. V lost 2 bases, J lost 6 bases, and 7 bases stayed unmatched. Germline CDR1 and CDR2: KGHDR and SFDVKD. The CDR3 has 15 amino acids. The CDR3 sequence: CATSDSKDRVAEAFF. The CDR3 nucleotides are TGTGCCACCAGTGATTCTAAGGACAGGGTGGCTGAAGCTTTCTTT.

The chain employs TRBV7-9 and TRBJ1-6; 8 bases line up with TRBD1. The CDR3 loop spans 12 amino acids. Germline V CDR1 and CDR2: SEHNR, FQNEAQ (reference sequence). Trimming removed 7 bases from V and 12 bases from J; junction bases left unmatched: 5. CDR3 protein: CASKITGGPLHF. The CDR3 DNA is TGTGCCAGCAAAATAACAGGGGGACCCCTCCACTTT.